What follows describes a single T cell receptor beta chain. Only in-frame clones appear in the TCRdb table, and some are missing; sequencing was by immunoSEQ multiplex PCR. With 30,000 or so clones in the sample, the ten largest clones hold approximately 7.3%. The sample originates from a study of Tregs in tolerant kidney transplant recipients. Overall study: Mixed chimerism was transient after nonmyeloablative marrow transplants from related graft donors.

The input for sequencing was CD8+ T cells from blood, taken before the transplant. This sequence was found in a human donor who received a combined kidney and bone marrow transplant.

The CDR3 sequence: CASSSPAVPQNEQFF. The sequenced part of the CDR3 DNA is TGTGCCAGCAGCTCCCCGGCGGTCCCTCAGAATGAG. The V call is TRBV5-6, the J call TRBJ2-1; no clear D gene. The read is 3 residues too short to cover the CDR3 end, so that end is filled in from the germline J gene. Germline CDR1 reads SGHDT; CDR2 reads YYEEEE. The CDR3 length is 15 residues. V was trimmed by 3 bases and J by 7 bases, leaving 17 bases between them.